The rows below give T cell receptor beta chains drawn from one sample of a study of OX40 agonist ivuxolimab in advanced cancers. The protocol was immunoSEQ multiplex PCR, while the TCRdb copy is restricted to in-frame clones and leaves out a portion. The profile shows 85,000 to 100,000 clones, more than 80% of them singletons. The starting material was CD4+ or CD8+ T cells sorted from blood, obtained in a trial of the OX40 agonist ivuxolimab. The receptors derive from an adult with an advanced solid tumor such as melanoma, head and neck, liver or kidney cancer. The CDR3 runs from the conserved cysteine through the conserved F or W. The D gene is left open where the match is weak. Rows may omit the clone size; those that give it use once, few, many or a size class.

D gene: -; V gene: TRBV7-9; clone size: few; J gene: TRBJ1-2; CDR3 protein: CASSLGGSLGYGYTF; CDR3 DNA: TGTGCCAGCAGCTTGGGCGGGAGCCTCGGCTATGGCTACACCTTC
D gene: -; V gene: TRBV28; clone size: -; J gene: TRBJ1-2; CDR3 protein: CASSYPEVANYGYTF; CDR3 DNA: TGTGCCAGCAGTTACCCTGAGGTAGCTAACTATGGCTACACCTTC
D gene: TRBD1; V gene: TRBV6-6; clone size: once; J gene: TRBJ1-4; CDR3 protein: CASSRGQGGEKLFF; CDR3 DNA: TGTGCCAGCAGCCGAGGACAGGGCGGTGAAAAACTGTTTTTT
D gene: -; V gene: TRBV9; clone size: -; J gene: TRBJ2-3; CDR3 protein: CASSVGHATDTQYF; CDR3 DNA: TGTGCCAGCAGCGTAGGACATGCAACAGATACGCAGTATTTT
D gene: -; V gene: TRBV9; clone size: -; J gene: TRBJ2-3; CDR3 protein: CASSVGFGAGTDTQYF; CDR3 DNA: TGTGCCAGCAGCGTAGGCTTTGGAGCCGGCACAGATACGCAGTATTTT
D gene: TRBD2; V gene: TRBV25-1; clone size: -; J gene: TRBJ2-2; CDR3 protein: CASSETSGITGELFF; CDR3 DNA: TGTGCCAGCAGTGAGACTAGCGGGATAACCGGGGAGCTGTTTTTT
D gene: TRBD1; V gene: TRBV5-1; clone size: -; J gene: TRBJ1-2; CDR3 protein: CASSYGTGVGGGYTF; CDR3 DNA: TGCGCCAGCAGCTACGGGACAGGGGTTGGCGGGGGCTACACCTTC
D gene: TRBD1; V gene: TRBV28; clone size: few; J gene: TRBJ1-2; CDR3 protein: CASGLTGVKASGYTF; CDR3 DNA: TGTGCCAGCGGATTAACAGGGGTAAAAGCTAGCGGCTACACCTTC
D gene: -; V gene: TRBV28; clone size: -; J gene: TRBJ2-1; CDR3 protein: CASSPSWNEQFF; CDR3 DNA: TGTGCCAGCAGTCCTAGTTGGAATGAGCAGTTCTTC
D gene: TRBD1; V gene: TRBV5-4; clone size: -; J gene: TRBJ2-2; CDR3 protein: CASSFRTGGTGELFF; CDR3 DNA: TGTGCCAGCAGCTTTCGGACAGGGGGCACCGGGGAGCTGTTTTTT
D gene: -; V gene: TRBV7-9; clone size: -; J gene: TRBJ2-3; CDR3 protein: CASSQWSTDTQYF; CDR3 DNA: TGTGCCAGCAGCCAATGGAGCACAGATACGCAGTATTTT
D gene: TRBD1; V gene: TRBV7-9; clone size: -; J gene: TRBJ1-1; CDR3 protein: CASSVSGGRTEAFF; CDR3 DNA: TGTGCCAGCAGCGTCTCAGGGGGACGGACTGAAGCTTTCTTT
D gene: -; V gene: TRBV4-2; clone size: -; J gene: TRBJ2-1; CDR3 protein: CASSQSIQIDREQFF; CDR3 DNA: TGTGCCAGCAGCCAATCCATACAAATAGACAGGGAGCAGTTCTTC
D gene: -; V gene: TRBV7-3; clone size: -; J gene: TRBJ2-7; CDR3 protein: CASSPGNSYEQYF; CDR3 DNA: TGTGCCAGCAGTCCAGGGAACTCCTACGAGCAGTACTTC
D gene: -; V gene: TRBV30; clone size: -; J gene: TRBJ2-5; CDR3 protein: CAWSRRVQETQYF; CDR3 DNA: TGTGCCTGGAGTCGCAGGGTACAAGAGACCCAGTACTTC
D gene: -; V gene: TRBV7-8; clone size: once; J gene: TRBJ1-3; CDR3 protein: CASSTTTGAGNTIYF; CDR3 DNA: TGTGCCAGCAGCACTACGACAGGCGCCGGAAACACCATATATTTT
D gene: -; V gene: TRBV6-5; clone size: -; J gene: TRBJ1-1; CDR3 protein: CASSGRVMNTEAFF; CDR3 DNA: TGTGCCAGCAGTGGCAGGGTGATGAACACTGAAGCTTTCTTT
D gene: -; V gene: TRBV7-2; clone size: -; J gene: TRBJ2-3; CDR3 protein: CASNYGSADTQYF; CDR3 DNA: TGTGCCAGCAACTACGGGAGTGCGGATACGCAGTATTTT
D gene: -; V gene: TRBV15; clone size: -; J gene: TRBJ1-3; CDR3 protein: CATSIPVGGNTIYF; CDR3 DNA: TGTGCCACCAGCATTCCTGTAGGAGGGAACACCATATATTTT
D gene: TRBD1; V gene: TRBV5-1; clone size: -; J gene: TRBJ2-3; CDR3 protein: CASRGQGTDTQYF; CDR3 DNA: TGCGCCAGCAGAGGACAGGGGACAGATACGCAGTATTTT
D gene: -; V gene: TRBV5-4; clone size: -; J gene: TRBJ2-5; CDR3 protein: CASSLDRAKQETQYF; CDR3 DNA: TGTGCCAGCAGCTTGGACCGGGCTAAACAAGAGACCCAGTACTTC
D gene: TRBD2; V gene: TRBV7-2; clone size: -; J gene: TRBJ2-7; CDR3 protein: CASSLDLAGGRLQYF; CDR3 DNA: TGTGCCAGCAGCTTAGATCTAGCGGGAGGGCGTTTGCAGTACTTC
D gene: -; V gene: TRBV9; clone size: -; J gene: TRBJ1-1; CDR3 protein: CASSVGVGFGTEAFF; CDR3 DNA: TGTGCCAGCAGCGTAGGGGTTGGGTTCGGAACTGAAGCTTTCTTT
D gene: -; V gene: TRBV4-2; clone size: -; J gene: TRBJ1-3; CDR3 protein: CASSQEGGENGNTIYF; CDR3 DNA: TGTGCCAGCAGCCAAGAGGGGGGCGAGAATGGAAACACCATATATTTT
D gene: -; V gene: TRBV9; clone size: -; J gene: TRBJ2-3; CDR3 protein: CASSEGIPGFSVSTDTQYF; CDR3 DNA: TGTGCCAGCAGCGAGGGAATTCCAGGGTTTTCGGTGAGCACAGATACGCAGTATTTT
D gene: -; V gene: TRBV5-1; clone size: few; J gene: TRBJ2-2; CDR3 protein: CASSPGPGPGELFF; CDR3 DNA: TGCGCCAGCAGCCCGGGCCCGGGGCCCGGGGAGCTGTTTTTT
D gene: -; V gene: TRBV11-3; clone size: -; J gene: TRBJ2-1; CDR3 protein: CASSPGYSYNEQFF; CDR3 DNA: TGTGCCAGCAGTCCGGGATACTCCTACAATGAGCAGTTCTTC
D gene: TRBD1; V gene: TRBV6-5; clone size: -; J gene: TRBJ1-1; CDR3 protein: CASSSRQGVATEAFF; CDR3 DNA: TGTGCCAGCAGTTCTCGACAGGGTGTCGCCACTGAAGCTTTCTTT
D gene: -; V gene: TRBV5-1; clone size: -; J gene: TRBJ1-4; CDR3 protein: CASSPQGPNEKLFF; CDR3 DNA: TGCGCCAGCAGCCCGCAGGGGCCTAATGAAAAACTGTTTTTT
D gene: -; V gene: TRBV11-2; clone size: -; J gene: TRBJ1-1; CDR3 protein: CASSLAYRYMNTEAFF; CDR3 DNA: TGTGCCAGCAGCTTAGCATACAGGTACATGAACACTGAAGCTTTCTTT
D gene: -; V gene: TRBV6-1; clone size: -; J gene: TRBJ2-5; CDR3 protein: CASTQVRTGETQYF; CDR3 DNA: TGTGCCAGCACTCAAGTCCGGACTGGAGAGACCCAGTACTTC